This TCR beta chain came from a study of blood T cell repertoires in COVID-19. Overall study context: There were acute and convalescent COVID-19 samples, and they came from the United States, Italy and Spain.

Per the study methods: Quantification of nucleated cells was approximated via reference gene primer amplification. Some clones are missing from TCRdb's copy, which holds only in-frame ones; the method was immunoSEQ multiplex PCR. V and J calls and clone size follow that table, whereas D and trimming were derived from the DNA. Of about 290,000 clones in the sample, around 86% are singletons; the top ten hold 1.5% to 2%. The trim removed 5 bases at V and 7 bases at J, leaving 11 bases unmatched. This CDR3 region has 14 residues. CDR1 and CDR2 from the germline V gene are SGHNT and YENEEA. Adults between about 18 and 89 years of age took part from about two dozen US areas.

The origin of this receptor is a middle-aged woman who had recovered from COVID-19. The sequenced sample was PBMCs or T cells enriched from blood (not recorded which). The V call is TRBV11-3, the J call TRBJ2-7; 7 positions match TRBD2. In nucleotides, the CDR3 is TGTGCCAGCAGCCGAGAGGTCGGGGGAGGGGAGCAGTACTTC. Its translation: CASSREVGGGEQYF. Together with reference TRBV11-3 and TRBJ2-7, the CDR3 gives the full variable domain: EAGVVQSPRYKIIEKKQPVAFWCNPISGHNTLYWYLQNLGQGPELLIRYENEEAVDDSQLPKDRFSAERLKGVDSTLKIQPAELGDSAVYLCASSREVGGGEQYFGPGTRLTVT.